This T cell receptor beta chain stems from a study of OX40 agonist ivuxolimab in advanced cancers. Overall study context: One hepatocellular carcinoma and a couple of cutaneous melanoma patients partially responded. The study, taken as a whole, reports: Low clonal expansion, among the lowest seen, marked partial responders at 0.1-3.0 mg/kg.

On this clone: Antigen specificity is unknown.

Germline assignment: CDR1 LNHDA and CDR2 SQIVND (reference sequence). With 5 bases clipped from V and 6 bases from J, the junction kept 12 bases outside the gene matches. The length of the CDR3 is 17 residues. Generated by immunoSEQ multiplex PCR, the TCRdb table keeps only in-frame clones and is missing some. The sample includes tens of thousands of clones, roughly four fifths of them seen just once. The source was CD4+ or CD8+ T cells sorted from blood, collected in a trial of the OX40 agonist ivuxolimab. This sequence joins TRBV19 and TRBJ2-1, with 11 positions matching TRBD2. This sequence originates from an adult with an advanced solid tumor such as melanoma, head and neck, liver or kidney cancer. CDR3 sequence: CASSPLAGGLQSNEQFF. Here the CDR3 DNA reads TGTGCCAGTAGTCCCCTAGCGGGGGGACTCCAAAGCAATGAGCAGTTCTTC.